These 3 T cell receptor beta chains were sequenced from one sample in a study of early T cells in non-severe SARS-CoV-2 infection. From the 5' RACE reads, TCRdb called clonotypes with MiXCR, one entry per CDR3 protein. This sample has tens of thousands of distinct CDR3 sequences, with over 13% found just once. The sequencing input was whole blood. These receptors were collected from an adult who was a healthcare worker with PCR-confirmed SARS-CoV-2 infection or an uninfected control (not recorded which).

This clonotype was seen at least ten times. The rearrangement joins TRBV10-3 to TRBJ2-7; 10 nucleotides agree with TRBD1. Germline-derived CDR1 and CDR2 are ENHRY and SYGVKD. The V gene end was trimmed by 2 bases and the J gene end by 10 bases; junction bases not matched to a gene: 8. The CDR3 spans 14 residues. Here the CDR3 reads CAISEGDRGRLQYF. The CDR3 DNA sequence: TGTGCCATCAGTGAGGGGGACAGGGGAAGGCTCCAGTACTTC.

In the case of this clonotype: One junction end does not reproduce the germline sequence, and a read error may be involved. The chain carries TRBV3-1 and TRBJ2-6; D is undetermined. The CDR3 contains 15 residues. Germline assignment: CDR1 LGHDT and CDR2 YNNKEL (reference sequence). This chain's CDR3 is CVSSQGWAGANVLTF. Written as DNA, the CDR3 is TGTGTCAGCAGCCAAGGCTGGGCTGGGGCCAACGTCCTGACTTTC.

This clonotype was counted a few times. The chain combines TRBV19 with TRBJ2-6, with D perhaps assigned TRBD1 or TRBD2 (5 bases each). Trimming took 9 bases from V and 0 from J, leaving 9 bases between them. Germline assignment: CDR1 LNHDA and CDR2 SQIVND (reference sequence). The CDR3 contains 14 residues. CDR3 sequence: CASRDGSGANVLTF. As DNA, the CDR3 is TGTGCCAGCCGGGACGGCTCTGGGGCCAACGTCCTGACTTTC. Full variable domain (remainder filled in from reference TRBV19 and TRBJ2-6): DGGITQSPKYLFRKEGQNVTLSCEQNLNHDAMYWYRQDPGQGLRLIYYSQIVNDFQKGDIAEGYSVSREKKESFPLTVTSAQKNPTAFYLCASRDGSGANVLTFGAGSRLTVL.